This entry is about one T cell receptor (beta chain). Antigen: not known. What was amplified from RNA transcripts were TCR beta CDR3 regions. In the first-round RT-PCR of the TCR CDR3, the HTBI primer set was used. TCRdb recomputed calls from the multiplex PCR reads with MiXCR, one row per CDR3 protein. The profile shows about 340,000 distinct CDR3 sequences, 21% of them singletons. In patients aged 18 to 65, hyperthyroidism was newly diagnosed, with duration under 2 months. Exclusions: uncontrolled infection, other autoimmune disease, pregnancy, lactation. This record belongs to a study of T cells in Graves' hyperthyroidism and ophthalmopathy. General observations from the study: The authors' 13 V-J model separated ophthalmopathy from stable hyperthyroidism. Most clonotypes expanded in thyroid above 0.001 were likewise present in blood.

Germline values: CDR1 MNHNY, CDR2 SVGAGI (reference sequence). This CDR3 spans 15 amino acids. V was trimmed by 2 bases and J by 3 bases, leaving 11 bases between them. The chain combines TRBV6-6 with TRBJ1-5; no clear D. Input material: blood. The origin of this receptor is a woman aged 45-59 years with Graves' hyperthyroidism. CDR3 protein: CASSYHPGLNQPQHF. CDR3 DNA: TGTGCCAGCAGTTACCATCCGGGTCTCAATCAGCCCCAGCATTTT.